The present T cell receptor (beta chain) was sequenced within a study of beta chain features in type 1 diabetes. This clone is judged medium-sized. Its antigen is still unknown. Points from the study as a whole: In every one of the four CD4+ subsets, TCRB CDR3s were moderately but significantly shorter in Type 1 diabetes patients.

The whole isolated RNA underwent reverse transcription, so sequencing captured expressed TCRB transcripts. Using immunoSEQ multiplex PCR, the repertoire was profiled, and TCRdb retains in-frame clones only, with some absent. The sample carries 120,000 to 150,000 clones, 10% to 15% recorded once. This TCR was recovered from a man aged 18-30 years with type 1 diabetes. The sequencing input was central memory CD4+ T cells from blood.

The CDR3 region has the DNA TGTGCCAGCAGCTTAGGGCTAGCGGAGGTAGATACGCAGTATTTT. Translating gives CASSLGLAEVDTQYF. This rearrangement joins TRBV7-9 to TRBJ2-3; the match to TRBD2 covers 7 bases. This CDR3 is built from 15 residues. Germline V gene lookup returns CDR1 SEHNR and CDR2 FQNEAQ (reference sequence). V was clipped by 1 base and J by 5 bases; unmatched bases: 6.